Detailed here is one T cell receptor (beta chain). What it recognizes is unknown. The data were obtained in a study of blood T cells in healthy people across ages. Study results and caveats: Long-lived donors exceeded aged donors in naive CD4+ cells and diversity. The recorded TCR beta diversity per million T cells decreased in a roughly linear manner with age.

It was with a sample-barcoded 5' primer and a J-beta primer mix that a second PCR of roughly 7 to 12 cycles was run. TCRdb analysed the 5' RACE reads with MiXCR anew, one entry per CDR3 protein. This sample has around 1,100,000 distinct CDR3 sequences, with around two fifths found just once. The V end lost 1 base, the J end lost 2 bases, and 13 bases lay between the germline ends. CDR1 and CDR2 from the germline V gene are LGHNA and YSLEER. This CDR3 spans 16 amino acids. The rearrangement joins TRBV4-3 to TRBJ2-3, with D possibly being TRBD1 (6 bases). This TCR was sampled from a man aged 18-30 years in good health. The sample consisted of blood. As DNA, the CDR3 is TGCGCCAGCAGCCAAGGGGACACGAAACTCACAGATACGCAGTATTTT. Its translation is CASSQGDTKLTDTQYF.